The 30 T cell receptor beta chains below come from one sample, sequenced in a study of blood T cell repertoires in COVID-19. Clones were read by immunoSEQ multiplex PCR, and TCRdb kept only the in-frame ones, dropping some. The top ten hold 5% to 6% of the sample, which has 150,000 or so clones, about 83% seen once. The sample comprised peripheral blood. These receptors were taken from a human donor in a cohort sampled during active COVID-19.

This clone was seen more than once but under ten times. The V and J genes are TRBV19 and TRBJ1-5; TRBD1 aligns across 11 bases. The CDR3 totals 15 residues. V shed 3 bases and J 4 bases; nucleotides not matched to a gene: 2. Germline V lookup: CDR1 LNHDA, CDR2 SQIVND (reference sequence). The CDR3 here is CASSIGTGGNQPQHF. CDR3 nucleotide sequence: TGTGCCAGTAGTATCGGGACAGGGGGAAATCAGCCCCAGCATTTT. Using reference TRBV19 and TRBJ1-5 for the parts outside the CDR3, the full variable domain is DGGITQSPKYLFRKEGQNVTLSCEQNLNHDAMYWYRQDPGQGLRLIYYSQIVNDFQKGDIAEGYSVSREKKESFPLTVTSAQKNPTAFYLCASSIGTGGNQPQHFGDGTRLSIL.

The V and J genes are TRBV30 and TRBJ1-1; 9 bases line up with TRBD1. J gave up 3 bases and V 3 bases, and 8 bases lay outside the gene matches. There are 15 residues in the CDR3. The germline V gene encodes CDR1 GTSNPN and CDR2 SVGIG (reference sequence). The chain's CDR3 is CAWSRGQGYDTEAFF. DNA of the CDR3: TGTGCCTGGAGCAGGGGACAGGGATACGACACTGAAGCTTTCTTT.

The J gene is TRBJ1-1, the V gene TRBV19, with 8 bases aligning to TRBD1. Per the germline V gene, CDR1 is LNHDA and CDR2 is SQIVND (reference sequence). The J segment lost 4 bases and the V segment lost 5 bases, leaving 6 bases of the junction unmatched. The CDR3 has 14 amino acids. The DNA for the CDR3 is TGTGCCAGTAGTTCGCACAGGGGGTCCACTGAAGCTTTCTTT. Its translation: CASSSHRGSTEAFF.

The chain employs TRBV19 and TRBJ1-5; tentatively, D is TRBD1 (6 bases). The CDR3 runs to 16 residues. Germline values: CDR1 LNHDA, CDR2 SQIVND (reference sequence). Between the trimmed V and J ends, which lost 5 bases and 0 bases, there was a span of 14 bases. CDR3 region: CASSYSGTPSNQPQHF. The CDR3 nucleotides are TGTGCCAGTAGTTATTCCGGGACACCTAGCAATCAGCCCCAGCATTTT.

This clone came up once. V is TRBV29-1 and J is TRBJ2-1; 11 bases match TRBD2. The CDR3 is made up of 14 amino acids. V lost 7 bases, J lost 1 base, and 3 bases stayed unmatched. CDR1 and CDR2 (germline): SQVTM, ANQGSEA. The CDR3 is CSGSSGGSYNEQFF. The CDR3, as DNA: TGCAGCGGGTCTAGCGGGGGGTCCTACAATGAGCAGTTCTTC.

This chain connects TRBV7-9 to TRBJ1-1; D uncertain. The germline gives CDR1 SEHNR, CDR2 FQNEAQ (reference sequence). This CDR3 is 15 amino acids long. V was trimmed by 5 bases and J by 2 bases, leaving 15 bases between them. The CDR3 nucleotides read TGTGCCAGCAGCCCGGCAGGCAGAGCCAACACTGAAGCTTTCTTT. The encoded protein is CASSPAGRANTEAFF.

V and J are TRBV2 and TRBJ2-5, with D possibly being TRBD1 (6 bases). The CDR3 loop spans 14 amino acids. Germline CDR1 is SNHLY and CDR2 is FYNNEI. The V and J ends lost 7 bases and 2 bases respectively, with 14 bases between them. CDR3: CASTPFGQQETQYF. DNA of the CDR3: TGTGCCAGCACCCCCTTTGGACAGCAAGAGACCCAGTACTTC.

This chain links TRBV7-9 with TRBJ1-4; 10 nucleotides align to TRBD1. In germline, CDR1 is SEHNR, CDR2 FQNEAQ (reference sequence). The CDR3 extends over 18 amino acids. The V segment lost 5 bases and the J segment 0 bases; nucleotides outside the gene matches: 9. The CDR3 DNA reads as TGTGCCAGCAGCAAAAAAAGCGGGACAGGGGCAACTAATGAAAAACTGTTTTTT. This translates into CASSKKSGTGATNEKLFF.

V usage is TRBV27 and J usage is TRBJ2-7, with 9 nucleotides matching TRBD2. CDR1 MNHEY and CDR2 SMNVEV come from the germline V gene (reference sequence). The trim removed 0 bases at V and 2 bases at J, leaving 14 bases unmatched. CDR3 size: 19 residues. The CDR3 nucleotides read TGTGCCAGCAGTTTATCCCCGCCTAGCGGGGCCACATTTACCTACGAGCAGTACTTC. Amino acid sequence: CASSLSPPSGATFTYEQYF.

In its sample, this clone was seen many times. The gene calls are TRBV3-1 (or the pseudogene TRBV3-2) and TRBJ2-7, with D tentatively TRBD2 (5 bases). There are 13 residues in the CDR3. Germline V gene lookup returns CDR1 LGHDT and CDR2 YNNKEL (reference sequence). V was trimmed by 0 bases and J by 7 bases, leaving 10 bases between them. The CDR3 nucleotides are TGTGCCAGCAGCCAAGACCGGCCGGGAGAGCAGTACTTC. It is translated as CASSQDRPGEQYF.

The V gene is TRBV5-5, the J gene TRBJ2-7; D possibly corresponds to TRBD2 (5 bases). CDR1 SGHKS and CDR2 YYEKEE come from the germline V gene (reference sequence). This CDR3 is built from 14 residues. V was clipped by 2 bases and J by 1 base, with 10 bases between them. CDR3 sequence (DNA): TGTGCCAGCAGCTTCGGGGTCGGGTCCTACGAGCAGTACTTC. This codes for CASSFGVGSYEQYF. The full variable domain, in which reference TRBV5-5 and TRBJ2-7 provide the parts outside the CDR3, is DAGVTQSPTHLIKTRGQQVTLRCSPISGHKSVSWYQQVLGQGPQFIFQYYEKEERGRGNFPDRFSARQFPNYSSELNVNALLLGDSALYLCASSFGVGSYEQYFGPGTRLTVT.

The V and J genes are TRBV7-9 and TRBJ2-5; 8 bases fit TRBD1. Germline CDR1 and CDR2: SEHNR and FQNEAQ (reference sequence). This CDR3 is 17 amino acids long. J lost 7 bases, V lost 5 bases, and 18 bases had no gene match. The CDR3 coding sequence is TGTGCCAGCAGCCCGACCCTTAGGACAGGGAGGATGGCGACCCAGTACTTC. It encodes CASSPTLRTGRMATQYF.

This chain connects TRBV5-4 to TRBJ2-3; D is perhaps TRBD2 (6 bases). The CDR3 runs 15 residues. From germline, CDR1 is SGHNT and CDR2 YYREEE (reference sequence). V shed 5 bases and J shed 4 bases, with 17 bases lying between them. The CDR3 region is CASRPVTGEADTQYF. CDR3 bases: TGTGCCAGCAGGCCAGTCACGGGGGAGGCAGATACGCAGTATTTT.

The chain carries TRBV5-1 and TRBJ1-5; 9 bases line up with TRBD1. The V gene's germline CDR1 is SGHRS and CDR2 YFSETQ. The V and J ends lost 4 bases and 6 bases, in that order; junction bases with no gene match: 8. This CDR3 region has 15 residues. The CDR3 spells CASSLTTGGSQPQHF. CDR3 DNA: TGCGCCAGCAGCCTGACAACAGGGGGCAGTCAGCCCCAGCATTTT. The whole variable domain, remainder taken from reference TRBV5-1 and TRBJ1-5, is KAGVTQTPRYLIKTRGQQVTLSCSPISGHRSVSWYQQTPGQGLQFLFEYFSETQRNKGNFPGRFSGRQFSNSRSEMNVSTLELGDSALYLCASSLTTGGSQPQHFGDGTRLSIL.

The chain joins TRBV28 to TRBJ1-2, with 7 bases aligning to TRBD1. This CDR3 is 13 amino acids long. Germline-derived CDR1 and CDR2 are MDHEN and SYDVKM. V trimming: 7 bases; J trimming: 2 bases; junction bases outside the gene matches: 4. This chain's CDR3 is CASKRTGNYGYTF. CDR3 coding DNA: TGTGCCAGCAAGAGGACAGGAAACTATGGCTACACCTTC.

The chain links TRBV28 to TRBJ1-5; the D is unclear. Germline V gives CDR1 MDHEN, CDR2 SYDVKM. V lost 6 bases to trimming and J lost 2 bases, with 14 bases between them. This CDR3 region has 15 residues. CDR3 protein: CASSPTGRGNQPQHF. CDR3 DNA: TGTGCCAGCAGCCCGACGGGGAGGGGCAATCAGCCCCAGCATTTT.

This sequence joins TRBV12-3 or TRBV12-4 and TRBJ1-5, with unresolved D. Trimming took off 3 bases at V and 5 bases at J, with 8 bases between the two ends. The CDR3 is 13 residues long. CDR3: CASSFNSDQPQHF. The CDR3 DNA reads TGTGCCAGCAGTTTTAACAGTGATCAGCCCCAGCATTTT.

The chain links TRBV27 to TRBJ2-1; 12 nucleotides line up with TRBD2. V was pared by 5 bases and J by 7 bases, with 3 bases of the junction left unmatched. This CDR3 is 14 amino acids long. Germline V gives CDR1 MNHEY, CDR2 SMNVEV (reference sequence). In DNA form, the CDR3 reads TGTGCCAGCAGTATAGGACTAGCGGGGAATGAGCAGTTCTTC. As protein: CASSIGLAGNEQFF.

J is TRBJ1-2 and V is TRBV3-1 (or the pseudogene TRBV3-2); no firm D call. The CDR3 length is 15 residues. Germline V gene data show CDR1 as LGHDT and CDR2 as YNNKEL (reference sequence). V lost 0 bases and J lost 4, with 12 bases in between. The CDR3 reads CASSQDYGGAYGYTF. The CDR3 nucleotides read TGTGCCAGCAGCCAAGATTACGGCGGCGCCTATGGCTACACCTTC.

The gene calls are TRBV4-1 and TRBJ2-6; 8 bases agree with TRBD1. In germline, CDR1 is MGHRA, CDR2 YSYEKL. J gave up 1 base and V 3 bases, and 2 bases lay outside the gene matches. This CDR3 spans 16 amino acids. In DNA, the CDR3 is TGCGCCAGCAGCCAGGACAGGGCGTCTGGGGCCAACGTCCTGACTTTC. This encodes CASSQDRASGANVLTF.

The genes are TRBV19 and TRBJ1-5; 11 bases fit TRBD1. The CDR3 extends over 15 amino acids. The germline V gene encodes CDR1 LNHDA and CDR2 SQIVND (reference sequence). V trimming: 6 bases; J trimming: 7 bases; junction bases outside the gene matches: 8. CDR3 amino acids: CASSTDRGPGQPQHF. The CDR3 DNA is TGTGCCAGTAGCACGGACAGGGGGCCGGGGCAGCCCCAGCATTTT.

The rearrangement links TRBV2 to TRBJ2-7; tentative D call: TRBD2 (5 bases). The length of the CDR3 is 15 residues. Per the germline V gene, CDR1 is SNHLY and CDR2 is FYNNEI. Trimming pared 5 bases from V and 0 bases from J, leaving 14 bases between. CDR3 DNA: TGTGCCAGCAGTCCCCTAGCCGGCAGCTCCTACGAGCAGTACTTC. Its translation is CASSPLAGSSYEQYF.

The V call is TRBV28, the J call TRBJ1-4; 10 bases match TRBD1. CDR3 length: 17 amino acids. The V and J ends lost 8 bases and 1 base, in that order; junction bases with no gene match: 10. The V gene's germline CDR1 is MDHEN and CDR2 SYDVKM. This CDR3 is CASAIDRGHQTNEKLFF. CDR3 nucleotides: TGTGCCAGCGCTATAGACAGGGGGCACCAAACTAATGAAAAACTGTTTTTT. Supplemented by reference TRBV28 and TRBJ1-4, the full variable domain reads DVKVTQSSRYLVKRTGEKVFLECVQDMDHENMFWYRQDPGLGLRLIYFSYDVKMKEKGDIPEGYSVSREKKERFSLILESASTNQTSMYLCASAIDRGHQTNEKLFFGSGTQLSVL.

DNA for the CDR3: TGTGCCAGCAGTTCTCCCCGACCCGATCAGAGGGATGGCTACACCTTC. This sequence encodes CASSSPRPDQRDGYTF. The J gene is TRBJ1-2, the V gene TRBV28; D remains unclear. V lost 4 bases and J lost 6, with 21 bases in between. The length of the CDR3 is 16 residues. Germline V lookup: CDR1 MDHEN, CDR2 SYDVKM.

The chain combines TRBV7-7 with TRBJ2-7, with a weak D call TRBD1 (6 bases). The CDR3 has 14 amino acids. CDR1 SSHAT and CDR2 FNYEAQ come from the germline V gene (reference sequence). The germline V and J ends were trimmed by 5 bases and 0 bases, with 11 bases remaining between them. The CDR3, as DNA: TGTGCCAGCAGCCCAGACAGGATCTCCTACGAGCAGTACTTC. Protein product: CASSPDRISYEQYF.

This rearrangement joins TRBV20-1 to TRBJ2-7, with D unclear. V shed 2 bases and J shed 9 bases, with 8 bases lying between them. The CDR3 length is 10 residues. The germline CDR1 and CDR2 sequences are DFQATT and SNEGSKA (reference sequence). In DNA, the CDR3 is TGCAGTGCTAGACGGCTAGGGCAGTACTTC. Translated: CSARRLGQYF.

This clone was picked up a small number of times. The CDR3 DNA is TGTGCCAGCATTCGAGGGGGAAACACTGAAGCTTTCTTT. It yields the protein CASIRGGNTEAFF. V usage is TRBV28 and J usage is TRBJ1-1; D may be TRBD1 (6 bases). In germline, CDR1 is MDHEN, CDR2 SYDVKM. Trimming left V 7 bases short and J 2 bases short, with 11 bases between. The CDR3 sequence is 13 residues long.

The chain carries TRBV11-2 and TRBJ2-7, with 8 positions matching TRBD2. The CDR3 extends over 14 amino acids. The germline CDR1 and CDR2 sequences are SGHAT and FQNNGV. The V and J ends lost 5 bases and 1 base, in that order; junction bases with no gene match: 4. The DNA of the CDR3 is TGTGCCAGCAGCCATACTAGCGGATCCTACGAGCAGTACTTC. Encoded protein: CASSHTSGSYEQYF.

The chain is built from TRBV4-1 and TRBJ2-5; D is undetermined. This CDR3 has 13 amino acids. Germline values: CDR1 MGHRA, CDR2 YSYEKL. Trimming left V 0 bases short and J 5 bases short, with 7 bases between. The CDR3: CASSQEGRETQYF. CDR3 DNA: TGCGCCAGCAGCCAAGAGGGCAGGGAGACCCAGTACTTC.

The V and J genes are TRBV6-5 and TRBJ2-7, with 11 bases matching TRBD1. After removal of 6 bases from V and 2 bases from J, the junction contained 3 bases not matched to a gene. This CDR3 contains 14 residues. The V gene's germline CDR1 is MNHEY and CDR2 SVGAGI. The CDR3 loop is CASSVDRGPYEQYF. The CDR3 nucleotides are TGTGCCAGCAGCGTGGACAGGGGGCCCTACGAGCAGTACTTC.